Reported below is one T cell receptor (beta chain). Assay: immunoSEQ multiplex PCR; the TCRdb copy retains only in-frame clones and omits some. The sample lists over 110,000 clones, roughly 89% seen once, with about 11% in the top ten. This sample was included in a study of control samples from healthy donors and cancer patients. Germline CDR1 MDHEN, CDR2 SYDVKM. The CDR3 has 11 amino acids. Sequences were obtained from blood. The chain joins TRBV28 to TRBJ1-1; D is undetermined. This receptor was taken from a man aged 25 to 40 in good health. The CDR3 loop is CVVIRKTEAFF. CDR3 DNA sequence: TGTGTCGTAATCAGGAAAACTGAAGCTTTCTTT.